Listed below are T cell receptor beta chains from one sample, sequenced in a study of shared clonotypes between healthy human individuals. Generated by immunoSEQ multiplex PCR, the TCRdb table keeps only in-frame clones and is missing some. Among 2,500,000 or so clones listed, 93% were seen once. What was sequenced was naive CD4+ T cells from PBMCs. The receptor source for this set is a man in his late teens or twenties in good health. Some clones in this sample may be carry-over from other donors' samples. Each CDR3 is given with its conserved first and last residue. Clone size is shown for a subset of rows, as once, few, many or a class of expanded clone.

.	TRBV6-6	TRBJ1-5	CASDGVSSNQPQHF
.	TRBV2	TRBJ1-4	CASSEQGEELFF
.	TRBV5-1	TRBJ1-1	CASSLAATGGHTEAFF
.	TRBV30	TRBJ1-1	CAWSVGAEAFF
once	TRBV6-5	TRBJ1-3	CASSWRGTARSTIYF
.	TRBV28	TRBJ2-5	CASSLYQGAWATQYF
.	TRBV28	TRBJ2-1	CASSDRDRVYNEQFF
.	TRBV6-6	TRBJ1-2	CASSRRQGDYGYTF
.	TRBV15	TRBJ1-2	CATSRGQGHNYGYTF
.	TRBV20-1	TRBJ1-1	CSARAHEAFF
few	TRBV20-1	TRBJ1-1	CSARATEAFF
.	TRBV4-1	TRBJ1-5	CASSQNEGFNQPQHF
once	TRBV6-5	TRBJ1-1	CASSFLPQTGGAEAFF
.	TRBV28	TRBJ2-1	CASSWAGTGFGNEQFF
.	TRBV29-1	TRBJ2-1	CSVEEGLADEQFF
.	TRBV9	TRBJ2-1	CASSAALGGREGGEQFF
.	TRBV9	TRBJ2-5	CASSGLLVGGVETQYF
once	TRBV7-2	TRBJ1-1	CASSLTGVGTEAFF